This TCR beta chain is from a study of T cells in Graves' hyperthyroidism and ophthalmopathy. CDR3 size: 13 residues. Germline V gene sequence: CDR1 LGHDT, CDR2 YNNKEL (reference sequence). In regard to this clonotype: The junction departs from the called germline gene at one end, perhaps through a read error.

RNA transcripts provided the source from which TCR beta CDR3 regions were amplified. The primer set for the first-round RT-PCR of the TCR CDR3 was HTBI. TCRdb itself ran the multiplex PCR reads through MiXCR, one entry per CDR3 protein. In the table there are some 420,000 distinct CDR3 sequences, roughly 13% of which are singletons. The source of this sequence is a woman aged 18-29 years with Graves' hyperthyroidism. Specimen: blood. The chain joins TRBV3-1 to TRBJ1-1, with TRBD1 as a possible D gene (5 bases). CDR3 bases: TGTGTCAGCAGCCAAGATATGAGAAGGGGAGCTTTCTTT. It encodes CVSSQDMRRGAFF.